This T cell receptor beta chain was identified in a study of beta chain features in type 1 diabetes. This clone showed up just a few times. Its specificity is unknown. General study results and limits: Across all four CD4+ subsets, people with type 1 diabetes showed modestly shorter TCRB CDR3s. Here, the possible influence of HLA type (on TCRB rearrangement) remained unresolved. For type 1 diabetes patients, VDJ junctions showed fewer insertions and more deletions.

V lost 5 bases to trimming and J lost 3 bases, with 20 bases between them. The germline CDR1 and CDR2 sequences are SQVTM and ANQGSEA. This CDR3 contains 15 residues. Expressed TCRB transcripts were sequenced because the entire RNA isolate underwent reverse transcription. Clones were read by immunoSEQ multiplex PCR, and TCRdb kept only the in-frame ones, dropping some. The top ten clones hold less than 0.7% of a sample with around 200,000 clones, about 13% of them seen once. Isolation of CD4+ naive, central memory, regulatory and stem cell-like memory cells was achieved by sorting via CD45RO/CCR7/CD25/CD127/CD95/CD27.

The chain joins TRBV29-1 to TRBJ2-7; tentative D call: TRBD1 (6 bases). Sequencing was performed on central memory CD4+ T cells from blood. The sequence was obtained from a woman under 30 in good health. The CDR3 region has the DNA TGCAGCGTTCAATCACAACAGGGAGCGAACTACGAGCAGTACTTC. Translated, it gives CSVQSQQGANYEQYF.